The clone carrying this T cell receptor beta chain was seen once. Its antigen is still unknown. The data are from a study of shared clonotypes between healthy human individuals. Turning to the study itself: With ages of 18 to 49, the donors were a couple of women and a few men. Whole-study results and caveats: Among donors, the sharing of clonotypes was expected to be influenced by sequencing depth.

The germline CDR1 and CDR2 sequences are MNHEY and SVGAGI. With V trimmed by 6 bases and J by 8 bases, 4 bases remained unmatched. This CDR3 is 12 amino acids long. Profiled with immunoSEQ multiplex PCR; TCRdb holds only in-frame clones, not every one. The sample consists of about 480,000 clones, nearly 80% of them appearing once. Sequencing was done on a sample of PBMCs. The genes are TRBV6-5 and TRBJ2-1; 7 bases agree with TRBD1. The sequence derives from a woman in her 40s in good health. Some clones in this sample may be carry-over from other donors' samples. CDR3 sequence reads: CASRQGFDEQFF. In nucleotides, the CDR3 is TGTGCCAGCAGACAGGGGTTCGATGAGCAGTTCTTC.